Included here is one T cell receptor beta chain sequence, with context. This sample was taken from a study of cytotoxic CD8 clonotypes in ibrutinib-treated CLL. The table came from immunoSEQ multiplex PCR; TCRdb's copy has only in-frame clones and leaves some out. The data show over 110,000 clones, 80% to 95% seen once. The starting material was PBMCs, obtained after 12 months of ibrutinib treatment. This receptor was obtained from a human donor with chronic lymphocytic leukemia.

As DNA, the CDR3 is TGTGCCAGCAGCCAGGCCGGGACTAGCGGGTACTACAATGAGCAGTTCTTC. Amino acid sequence: CASSQAGTSGYYNEQFF. J is TRBJ2-1 and V is TRBV5-4; 12 bases are a match to TRBD2. Germline V gene sequence: CDR1 SGHNT, CDR2 YYREEE (reference sequence). There are 17 residues in the CDR3. Losses at the gene ends were 4 bases for V and 3 bases for J; bases not matched to a gene: 8.